These 19 T cell receptor beta chains were sequenced from one sample in a study of cytomegalovirus exposure and HLA in healthy donors. Repertoires were generated with immunoSEQ multiplex PCR, while TCRdb's copy carries only in-frame clones and drops some. The table shows about 57,000 clones, with just over 90% occurring only once. Sequencing was done on a sample of PBMCs. These receptors originate from a woman younger than 30 in good health and CMV-seronegative.

V gene TRBV6-1 combines with J gene TRBJ2-5, with TRBD1 as a possible D gene (6 bases). The CDR3 runs 15 residues. Germline V CDR1 and CDR2: MNHNS, SASEGT. Trimming stripped 2 bases from V and 1 base from J, with 11 bases between. CDR3 sequence (DNA): TGTGCCAGCAGTGAATCGACAGGACCCCAAGAGACCCAGTACTTC. This translates into CASSESTGPQETQYF.

This chain uses TRBV7-2 with TRBJ1-1, with TRBD1 matching over 7 bases. V lost 0 bases, J lost 0 bases, and 16 bases stayed unmatched. Germline loops: CDR1 SGHTA, CDR2 FQGNSA. The CDR3 spans 20 residues. CDR3: CASSLAKGAGAMPMNTEAFF. The CDR3 nucleotides read TGTGCCAGCAGCTTAGCGAAGGGGGCGGGCGCAATGCCCATGAACACTGAAGCTTTCTTT.

The rearrangement links TRBV4-1 to TRBJ2-1; 7 bases are shared with TRBD2. This CDR3 has 18 residues. The germline gives CDR1 MGHRA, CDR2 YSYEKL. V shed 1 base, J shed 0 bases, and the junction held 9 bases outside the gene matches. The CDR3, as DNA: TGCGCCAGCAGCCAAGTTTCTAAGCGGGGAAGCTCCTACAATGAGCAGTTCTTC. The encoded protein is CASSQVSKRGSSYNEQFF.

J is TRBJ2-7 and V is TRBV19; D is ambiguous. This CDR3 region has 13 residues. Germline loops: CDR1 LNHDA, CDR2 SQIVND (reference sequence). The germline V and J ends were trimmed by 1 base and 3 bases, with 7 bases remaining between them. CDR3 protein: CASSIGMGYEQYV. The CDR3 DNA reads as TGTGCCAGTAGTATAGGTATGGGCTACGAGCAGTACGTC.

The V call is TRBV25-1, the J call TRBJ2-2; tentatively, D is TRBD2 (6 bases). CDR3 size: 14 residues. Looked up from germline, CDR1 is MGHDK and CDR2 is SYGVNS. Between the trimmed V and J ends, which lost 8 bases and 6 bases, there was a span of 16 bases. The CDR3 region has the DNA TGTGCCAGCCAGGGACTGGGGCGATCCGGGGAGCTGTTTTTT. Residues: CASQGLGRSGELFF.

The genes are TRBV6-5 and TRBJ1-2; no definite D call. CDR3 length: 13 residues. V lost 7 bases to trimming and J lost 5 bases, with 14 bases between them. From germline, CDR1 is MNHEY and CDR2 SVGAGI. The CDR3 here is CASTGSVLYGYTF. In nucleotides, the CDR3 is TGTGCCAGCACCGGTTCGGTTCTTTATGGCTACACCTTC.

The rearrangement joins TRBV19 to TRBJ1-3; 8 bases are a match to TRBD1. CDR3 size: 16 residues. CDR1 LNHDA and CDR2 SQIVND come from the germline V gene (reference sequence). V lost 3 bases to trimming and J lost 0 bases; unmatched junction nucleotides: 4. The DNA for the CDR3 is TGTGCCAGTAGTATCGGGACAGGTCGCTCTGGAAACACCATATATTTT. It specifies CASSIGTGRSGNTIYF. Filled out from reference TRBV19 and TRBJ1-3, the complete variable domain reads DGGITQSPKYLFRKEGQNVTLSCEQNLNHDAMYWYRQDPGQGLRLIYYSQIVNDFQKGDIAEGYSVSREKKESFPLTVTSAQKNPTAFYLCASSIGTGRSGNTIYFGEGSWLTVV.

The chain is built from TRBV28 and TRBJ1-4; maybe TRBD1 (5 bases). The V gene lost 4 bases and the J gene lost 16 bases, with 19 bases spanning the gap. Germline lookup yields CDR1 MDHEN and CDR2 SYDVKM. There are 13 residues in the CDR3. CDR3 bases: TGTGCCAGCAGTTCCCCCACCCGGGACTCTCCGTTTTTT. Translating it yields CASSSPTRDSPFF.

The chain combines TRBV11-2 with TRBJ1-1, with TRBD1 matching over 8 bases. The CDR3 contains 15 residues. With V trimmed by 6 bases and J by 2 bases, 8 bases remained unmatched. The germline gives CDR1 SGHAT, CDR2 FQNNGV. CDR3 region: CASRWPGGVNTEAFF. In nucleotides, the CDR3 is TGTGCCAGCAGGTGGCCAGGGGGCGTCAACACTGAAGCTTTCTTT. Based on the CDR3 plus reference TRBV11-2 and TRBJ1-1, the full variable domain is EAGVAQSPRYKIIEKRQSVAFWCNPISGHATLYWYQQILGQGPKLLIQFQNNGVVDDSQLPKDRFSAERLKGVDSTLKIQPAKLEDSAVYLCASRWPGGVNTEAFFGQGTRLTVV.

The chain is built from TRBV7-2 and TRBJ1-2; TRBD1 is a possible D gene (5 bases). The CDR3 totals 14 residues. The germline gives CDR1 SGHTA, CDR2 FQGNSA. The germline V and J ends were trimmed by 5 bases and 4 bases, with 14 bases remaining between them. The CDR3 reads CASSRLDRSYGYTF. DNA for the CDR3: TGTGCCAGCAGCCGGTTAGACAGAAGCTATGGCTACACCTTC.

The genes are TRBV29-1 and TRBJ1-2, with TRBD1 matching 7 bases. J was trimmed by 7 bases and V by 1 base; bases with no gene match: 6. Germline CDR1 is SQVTM and CDR2 is ANQGSEA. This CDR3 is 13 amino acids long. Here the CDR3 DNA reads TGCAGCGTTGAAGGGATACAGGGGCTTGGCTACACCTTC. As protein: CSVEGIQGLGYTF.

The chain is built from TRBV7-9 and TRBJ2-5, with D tentatively TRBD1 (5 bases). V was shortened by 4 bases and J by 5 bases, with 11 bases between the two germline ends. This CDR3 is built from 13 residues. Germline V gene lookup returns CDR1 SEHNR and CDR2 FQNEAQ (reference sequence). In DNA form, the CDR3 reads TGTGCCAGCAGCTCCAACAGGCGGGAGACCCAGTACTTC. This sequence encodes CASSSNRRETQYF.

V gene TRBV6-5 combines with J gene TRBJ2-5; TRBD1 might be the D (6 bases). Per germline, CDR1 MNHEY and CDR2 SVGAGI. V dropped 6 bases and J dropped 5 bases, with 16 bases sitting between them. This CDR3 spans 14 amino acids. The CDR3 reads CASSRTEVRETQYF. The CDR3 nucleotides are TGTGCCAGCAGCCGGACAGAAGTCCGGGAGACCCAGTACTTC.

The chain joins TRBV5-1 to TRBJ2-5, with 9 bases that match TRBD1. The V gene end was trimmed by 3 bases and the J gene end by 3 bases; junction bases not matched to a gene: 12. This CDR3 is 17 amino acids long. CDR1 and CDR2 from the germline V gene are SGHRS and YFSETQ. The CDR3 region has the DNA TGCGCCAGCAGCTCGGACCGCGGGACAGGGAGTGAAGAGACCCAGTACTTC. Translating gives CASSSDRGTGSEETQYF.

V usage is TRBV6-5 and J usage is TRBJ2-7; D unresolved. V lost 0 bases and J 2 bases, leaving 8 bases between the germline ends. The CDR3 is made up of 14 amino acids. Germline values: CDR1 MNHEY, CDR2 SVGAGI. CDR3 residues: CASSYSRNPYEQYF. In DNA, the CDR3 is TGTGCCAGCAGTTACTCTAGAAACCCCTACGAGCAGTACTTC.

This sequence joins TRBV19 and TRBJ2-1; 7 bases align to TRBD2. The germline V gene has CDR1 LNHDA and CDR2 SQIVND (reference sequence). With 1 base clipped from V and 7 bases from J, the junction kept 10 bases outside the gene matches. The CDR3 runs to 16 residues. The CDR3 loop reads CASSIVRPGGRNEQFF. As DNA, the CDR3 is TGTGCCAGTAGTATAGTAAGACCGGGAGGAAGAAATGAGCAGTTCTTC.

This clone has a single count. This chain uses TRBV7-9 with TRBJ1-2, with a tentative D call TRBD1 (6 bases). V lost 2 bases and J 2 bases, leaving 15 bases between the germline ends. The CDR3 consists of 16 residues. From germline, CDR1 is SEHNR and CDR2 FQNEAQ (reference sequence). DNA for the CDR3: TGTGCCAGCAGCTTAAAGGGAGGGGGAGAGAACTATGGCTACACCTTC. Translated, it gives CASSLKGGGENYGYTF.

V is TRBV9 and J is TRBJ1-3; D remains ambiguous. Trimming shortened V by 0 bases and J by 4 bases, and 14 bases separated the two germline ends. The CDR3 length is 16 residues. Germline loops: CDR1 SGDLS, CDR2 YYNGEE. The DNA for the CDR3 is TGTGCCAGCAGCGTAGACCCCTGGACTGAAGGAAACACCATATATTTT. The encoded protein is CASSVDPWTEGNTIYF.

The chain is built from TRBV9 and TRBJ2-7; a weak D match, TRBD2 (5 bases). There are 14 residues in the CDR3. The germline V and J ends were trimmed by 6 bases and 0 bases, with 13 bases remaining between them. The germline V gene encodes CDR1 SGDLS and CDR2 YYNGEE. DNA of the CDR3: TGTGCCAGCACCGGGATAAGCAGCTCCTACGAGCAGTACGTC. Encoded protein: CASTGISSSYEQYV.